Presented here are 18 T cell receptor beta chains from one specimen sequenced in a study of CD8+ T cells in alopecia areata (dated by TCRdb to about 2018). Libraries were made using the immunoSEQ multiplex PCR assay. RNA was extracted from all samples and reverse transcribed into cDNA, which served as template for TCR sequencing. The source is immuneACCESS, and TCRdb retained only in-frame sequences with V and J called. Part of the clones is not carried over; for the studies checked, unresolved V genes explain less than half of this, and the remainder is unexplained. This sample has about 97,000 clones in its table, and roughly 41% of those were observed once. Clones ranked in the top ten supply roughly 1.3% of the sample. The sequenced sample was CD4+ T cells sorted from blood. Receptor source: a human donor with alopecia areata.

This clone was seen a handful of times. V usage is TRBV5-1 and J usage is TRBJ1-5, with TRBD1 as a possible D gene (5 bases). Germline assignment: CDR1 SGHRS and CDR2 YFSETQ. CDR3 length: 15 amino acids. V was shortened by 4 bases and J by 5 bases, with 16 bases between the two germline ends. CDR3 region: CASSADVGGDQPQHF. The CDR3 DNA reads as TGCGCCAGCAGCGCGGACGTCGGGGGAGATCAGCCCCAGCATTTT.

This clone was seen only a few times. The genes are TRBV4-2 and TRBJ2-7; no definite D call. Germline lookup yields CDR1 LGHNA and CDR2 YNFKEQ. Between the trimmed V and J ends, which lost 0 bases and 4 bases, there was a span of 7 bases. The CDR3 has 13 residues. The CDR3 sequence is CASSQDVGYEQYF. The CDR3 coding sequence is TGTGCCAGCAGCCAAGATGTGGGATACGAGCAGTACTTC.

The chain links TRBV4-3 to TRBJ2-1; 7 bases are a match to TRBD1. The V gene's germline CDR1 is LGHNA and CDR2 YSLEER. The CDR3 is 16 residues long. The V and J ends lost 0 bases and 3 bases, in that order; junction bases with no gene match: 5. The CDR3, as DNA: TGCGCCAGCAGCCAAGATTCTGGGACAGTCTACAATGAGCAGTTCTTC. This gives the protein CASSQDSGTVYNEQFF.

This chain joins TRBV5-6 and TRBJ1-5; D is uncertain. The CDR3 covers 12 residues. V was shortened by 3 bases and J by 6 bases, with 7 bases between the two germline ends. Germline V gene lookup returns CDR1 SGHDT and CDR2 YYEEEE. This CDR3 reads CASSSTFQPQHF. The CDR3 DNA reads as TGTGCCAGCAGCTCCACCTTTCAGCCCCAGCATTTT.

The chain uses TRBV4-1 and TRBJ1-5, with no clear D. Trimming shortened V by 0 bases and J by 2 bases, and 11 bases separated the two germline ends. The CDR3 loop spans 16 amino acids. Per germline, CDR1 MGHRA and CDR2 YSYEKL. CDR3 sequence reads: CASSQEGSRGNQPQHF. CDR3 nucleotide sequence: TGCGCCAGCAGCCAAGAGGGGTCTAGGGGCAATCAGCCCCAGCATTTT.

This clone was seen only a few times. The V call is TRBV19, the J call TRBJ2-7; D gene ambiguous. Germline V gene sequence: CDR1 LNHDA, CDR2 SQIVND (reference sequence). Deletions cut 4 bases from V and 6 bases from J, with 10 bases between. This CDR3 is built from 12 residues. The CDR3 protein is CASSTYGSEQYF. The DNA of the CDR3 is TGTGCCAGTAGTACTTATGGTAGCGAGCAGTACTTC.

The rearrangement links TRBV7-9 to TRBJ2-7; D is uncertain. The CDR3 covers 13 residues. V was pared by 5 bases and J by 5 bases, with 13 bases between. Germline CDR1 reads SEHNR; CDR2 reads FQNEAQ (reference sequence). CDR3 coding DNA: TGTGCCAGCAGCCTCGTTTCAGTCAACGAGCAGTACTTC. Translation: CASSLVSVNEQYF. The full variable domain, its missing parts supplied by reference TRBV7-9 and TRBJ2-7, is DTGVSQNPRHKITKRGQNVTFRCDPISEHNRLYWYRQTLGQGPEFLTYFQNEAQLEKSRLLSDRFSAERPKGSFSTLEIQRTEQGDSAMYLCASSLVSVNEQYFGPGTRLTVT.

The chain couples TRBV15 to TRBJ2-5; no firm D call. V was cut by 0 bases and J by 1 base, with 9 bases left in between. The CDR3 loop spans 15 amino acids. Germline V gene data show CDR1 as LNHNV and CDR2 as YYDKDF (reference sequence). CDR3 sequence reads: CATSRDRGGQETQYF. Written as DNA, the CDR3 is TGTGCCACCAGCAGAGATCGCGGCGGCCAAGAGACCCAGTACTTC.

The CDR3 loop is CASSLASDSEQYF. CDR3 DNA sequence: TGCGCCAGCAGCTTGGCCAGTGATAGCGAGCAGTACTTC. This chain connects TRBV5-1 to TRBJ2-7; D is undetermined. The CDR3 is 13 amino acids. Looked up from germline, CDR1 is SGHRS and CDR2 is YFSETQ. Between the trimmed V and J ends, which lost 0 bases and 6 bases, there was a span of 10 bases.

This clone was observed many times. This chain joins TRBV6-4 and TRBJ1-5; D remains unclear. The germline V and J ends were trimmed by 5 bases and 7 bases, with 15 bases remaining between them. Germline values: CDR1 MRHNA, CDR2 SNTAGT. CDR3 size: 14 residues. The CDR3 DNA reads TGTGCCAGCAGTCCAAATGGGATTCAGCAGCCCCAGCATTTT. It is translated as CASSPNGIQQPQHF.

The genes are TRBV5-1 and TRBJ1-2; a possible D gene is TRBD1 (5 bases). The V end lost 1 base, the J end lost 0 bases, and 13 bases lay between the germline ends. This CDR3 has 16 amino acids. The germline gives CDR1 SGHRS, CDR2 YFSETQ. Here the CDR3 DNA reads TGCGCCAGCAGCTTGACCGGACAACAAGCTAACTATGGCTACACCTTC. Amino acid sequence: CASSLTGQQANYGYTF.

This clone was detected only a few times. The V and J genes are TRBV30 and TRBJ2-3, with D hard to call. The V end was cut by 2 bases, the J end by 4 bases, with 7 bases between. The germline V gene encodes CDR1 GTSNPN and CDR2 SVGIG (reference sequence). The CDR3 spans 12 residues. CDR3 bases: TGTGCCTGGAGTTTTACTTCAGATACGCAGTATTTT. It specifies CAWSFTSDTQYF.

This chain uses TRBV4-3 with TRBJ2-2; TRBD1 agrees at 7 bases. CDR1 is LGHNA, CDR2 YSLEER, per germline. J lost 0 bases, V lost 1 base, and 2 bases had no gene match. There are 16 residues in the CDR3. The CDR3 DNA reads TGCGCCAGCAGCCAAGGACAGGGCCCGAACACCGGGGAGCTGTTTTTT. This gives the protein CASSQGQGPNTGELFF.

CDR3 sequence reads: CASSPHGGAQHF. The DNA of the CDR3 is TGCGCCAGCAGCCCCCACGGAGGGGCCCAGCATTTT. The chain combines TRBV4-1 with TRBJ1-5; tentative D call: TRBD1 (5 bases). The V gene lost 4 bases and the J gene lost 11 bases, with 12 bases spanning the gap. This CDR3 spans 12 amino acids. Germline CDR1 and CDR2: MGHRA and YSYEKL.

J is TRBJ2-1 and V is TRBV11-2, with D maybe TRBD2 (6 bases). The germline gives CDR1 SGHAT, CDR2 FQNNGV. V was pared by 1 base and J by 9 bases, with 16 bases between. This CDR3 is 15 amino acids long. CDR3 sequence reads: CASSLAGGIPSEQFF. DNA of the CDR3: TGTGCCAGCAGCTTAGCTGGCGGGATCCCCAGTGAGCAGTTCTTC.

The chain couples TRBV5-1 to TRBJ2-7, with D perhaps given as TRBD1 or TRBD2 (5 bases each). The CDR3 extends over 16 amino acids. V lost 0 bases to trimming and J lost 0 bases, with 13 bases between them. Germline CDR1 SGHRS, CDR2 YFSETQ. The DNA of the CDR3 is TGCGCCAGCAGCTTGGCCTCCTGGGGGAGCTCCTACGAGCAGTACTTC. It specifies CASSLASWGSSYEQYF.

The V and J genes are TRBV6-5 and TRBJ2-7; D call uncertain. This CDR3 comprises 15 residues. The germline CDR1 and CDR2 sequences are MNHEY and SVGAGI. V gave up 0 bases and J gave up 0 bases, with 9 bases separating them. CDR3 bases: TGTGCCAGCAGTTACTCGCCCAGCGACTCCTACGAGCAGTACTTC. Translating it yields CASSYSPSDSYEQYF.

V gene TRBV29-1 combines with J gene TRBJ2-7; D possibly matches TRBD1 or TRBD2 (6 bases each). Germline-derived CDR1 and CDR2 are SQVTM and ANQGSEA. The CDR3 loop spans 15 amino acids. Trimming took 7 bases from V and 2 from J, leaving 21 bases between them. Written as DNA, the CDR3 is TGCAGCGCCGGGGGAGGTCAGGGGCGAACCTACGAGCAGTACTTC. Translation gives CSAGGGQGRTYEQYF.